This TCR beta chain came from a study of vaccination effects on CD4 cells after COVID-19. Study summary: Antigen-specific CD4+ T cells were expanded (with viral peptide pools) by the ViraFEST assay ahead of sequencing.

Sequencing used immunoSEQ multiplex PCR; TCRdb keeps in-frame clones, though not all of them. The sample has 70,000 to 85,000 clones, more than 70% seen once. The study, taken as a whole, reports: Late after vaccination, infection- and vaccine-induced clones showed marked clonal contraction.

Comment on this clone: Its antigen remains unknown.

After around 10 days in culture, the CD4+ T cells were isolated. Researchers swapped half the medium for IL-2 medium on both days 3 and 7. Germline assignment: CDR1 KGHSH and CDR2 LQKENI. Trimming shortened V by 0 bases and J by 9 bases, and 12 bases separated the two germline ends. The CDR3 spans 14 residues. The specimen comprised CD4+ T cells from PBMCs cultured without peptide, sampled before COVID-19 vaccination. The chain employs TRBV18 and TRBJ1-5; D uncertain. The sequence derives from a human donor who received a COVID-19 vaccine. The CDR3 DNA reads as TGTGCCAGCTCACCACCGGGCACCGAAAGGCCCCAGCATTTT. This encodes CASSPPGTERPQHF.